This T cell receptor (beta chain) is drawn from a study of shared clonotypes between healthy human individuals. This clone was counted a few times. CD45RO-negative cells were positively selected for CCR7, leaving out terminally differentiated effector memory CD45RA+ cells. Clones were read by immunoSEQ multiplex PCR, and TCRdb kept only the in-frame ones, dropping some. The sample shows about 2.2 million clones, roughly 91% of them seen only once. Trimming took off 5 bases at V and 2 bases at J, with 15 bases between the two ends. Germline V gene lookup returns CDR1 SEHNR and CDR2 FQNEAQ (reference sequence). The CDR3 covers 16 residues.

The rearrangement joins TRBV7-9 to TRBJ2-2, with D maybe TRBD2 (6 bases). The sequence was obtained from a man aged 18 to 35 in good health. Some clones in this sample may be carry-over from other donors' samples. The specimen was naive CD8+ T cells from PBMCs. The chain's CDR3 is CASSRTWRDNTGELFF. The CDR3 region has the DNA TGTGCCAGCAGCCGCACATGGCGGGATAACACCGGGGAGCTGTTTTTT.